This T cell receptor beta chain appears in the sequencing data of a study of blood T cell repertoires in COVID-19. Study context: The analysed material was cDNA or gDNA that came from T cells, B-cell-depleted T cells, or PBMCs.

Individuals drawn from 24 US areas were about 18 to 90 years old. Clinical history reported by participants formed the basis on which cohorts were assigned. Per the study methods: Amplifying reference gene primers gave estimates of nucleated cell counts. Method: immunoSEQ multiplex PCR; TCRdb's copy keeps in-frame clones and lacks some. V and J calls and clone size are given by that table; D and trimming were obtained from the DNA. Of 270,000 or so clones listed, roughly 88% were seen once; the top ten hold 2% to 2.5%. The sequenced material came from PBMCs or T cells enriched from blood (not recorded which). This sequence originates from a woman aged 40 to 50 with acute COVID-19.

Here the CDR3 reads CASSTGSTRNTGELFF. The DNA of the CDR3 is TGTGCCAGCAGTACCGGGAGCACGAGGAACACCGGGGAGCTGTTTTTT. This chain joins TRBV6-6 and TRBJ2-2, with D possibly TRBD2 on 6 matching bases. Between the trimmed V and J ends, which lost 5 bases and 1 base, there was a span of 14 bases. Germline CDR1 MNHNY, CDR2 SVGAGI (reference sequence). The CDR3 totals 16 residues.